This is a list of T cell receptor beta chains from one sample in a study of beta chain features in type 1 diabetes. The protocol was immunoSEQ multiplex PCR, while the TCRdb copy is restricted to in-frame clones and leaves out a portion. The repertoire holds approximately 120,000 clones, with approximately 37% as singletons. The source material was stem cell memory CD4+ T cells from blood. These receptor sequences come from a woman aged 18-29 years in good health. Each CDR3 is given with its conserved first and last residue. The order of the fields is J gene, V gene, D gene, clone size, CDR3 DNA, CDR3 protein. The D gene is left open where the match is weak. The listing skips clone size in some rows; elsewhere it reads once, few, many or a size class.

j_call: TRBJ1-4; v_call: TRBV6-1; d_call: TRBD1; clone_size: -; cdr3_nt: TGTGCCAGCGACAGGGATAATGAAAAACTGTTTTTT; cdr3_aa: CASDRDNEKLFF
j_call: TRBJ2-3; v_call: TRBV7-3; d_call: TRBD2; clone_size: few; cdr3_nt: TGTGCCAGCAGCTTACTAGCGGGAGGTAGTACAGATACGCAGTATTTT; cdr3_aa: CASSLLAGGSTDTQYF
j_call: TRBJ1-1; v_call: TRBV27; d_call: TRBD1; clone_size: -; cdr3_nt: TGTGCCAGCAGTTTCAGGACAGGGGGTTCTGAAGCTTTCTTT; cdr3_aa: CASSFRTGGSEAFF
j_call: TRBJ2-5; v_call: TRBV5-1; d_call: -; clone_size: few; cdr3_nt: TGCGCCAGCAGTAATGGGGCCCAAGAGACCCAGTACTTC; cdr3_aa: CASSNGAQETQYF
j_call: TRBJ2-7; v_call: TRBV6-5; d_call: TRBD2; clone_size: few; cdr3_nt: TGTGCCAGTAAGCCGGGACTAGCGGCCTCCTACGAGCAGTACTTC; cdr3_aa: CASKPGLAASYEQYF
j_call: TRBJ2-7; v_call: TRBV5-6; d_call: TRBD2; clone_size: -; cdr3_nt: TGTGCCAGCAGCCGAATCCTTAGCGGGAGCCCGCGGGAGCAGTACTTC; cdr3_aa: CASSRILSGSPREQYF
j_call: TRBJ2-7; v_call: TRBV5-1; d_call: TRBD2; clone_size: once; cdr3_nt: TGCGCCAGCAGCTTAGGGACTACCTACGAGCAGTACTTC; cdr3_aa: CASSLGTTYEQYF
j_call: TRBJ2-1; v_call: TRBV7-9; d_call: TRBD1; clone_size: -; cdr3_nt: TGTGCCAGCAGCTCATACAGGGGGAGTGAGTACAATGAGCAGTTCTTC; cdr3_aa: CASSSYRGSEYNEQFF
j_call: TRBJ1-1; v_call: TRBV18; d_call: TRBD1; clone_size: few; cdr3_nt: TGTGCCAGCTCAACGTACAGGGGGCTGGGCACTGAAGCTTTCTTT; cdr3_aa: CASSTYRGLGTEAFF
j_call: TRBJ2-5; v_call: TRBV7-9; d_call: -; clone_size: few; cdr3_nt: TGTGCCAGCAGCTTATCCGACTATCAAGAGACCCAGTACTTC; cdr3_aa: CASSLSDYQETQYF
j_call: TRBJ1-2; v_call: TRBV28; d_call: -; clone_size: -; cdr3_nt: TGTGCTACGACGGGGGTCGACTATGGCTACACCTTC; cdr3_aa: CATTGVDYGYTF
j_call: TRBJ1-5; v_call: TRBV2; d_call: -; clone_size: few; cdr3_nt: TGTGCCAGCAGTTACAGGGCTCAGCCCCAGCATTTT; cdr3_aa: CASSYRAQPQHF
j_call: TRBJ2-3; v_call: TRBV28; d_call: TRBD1; clone_size: -; cdr3_nt: TGTGCCAGCAGAAGGACAGGGGGTACAGATACGCAGTATTTT; cdr3_aa: CASRRTGGTDTQYF
j_call: TRBJ2-7; v_call: TRBV4-3; d_call: TRBD1; clone_size: -; cdr3_nt: TGCGCCAGCAGCCAAGATAGTCCAGGGGGCTACGAGCAGTACTTC; cdr3_aa: CASSQDSPGGYEQYF
j_call: TRBJ1-4; v_call: TRBV9; d_call: -; clone_size: -; cdr3_nt: TGTGCCAGCAGCGAAACAGGGCACGCTAATGAAAAACTGTTTTTT; cdr3_aa: CASSETGHANEKLFF
j_call: TRBJ2-7; v_call: TRBV11-1; d_call: TRBD1; clone_size: few; cdr3_nt: TGTGCCAGCAGCCGGGACAGGGCTTACGAGCAGTACTTC; cdr3_aa: CASSRDRAYEQYF
j_call: TRBJ2-7; v_call: TRBV27; d_call: -; clone_size: -; cdr3_nt: TGTGCCAGCAGTTTATCAGGGGCCGAGCAGTACTTC; cdr3_aa: CASSLSGAEQYF
j_call: TRBJ2-1; v_call: TRBV27; d_call: -; clone_size: few; cdr3_nt: TGTGCCAGCAGTTTCCGGGGGGCACACAATGAGCAGTTCTTC; cdr3_aa: CASSFRGAHNEQFF
j_call: TRBJ2-3; v_call: TRBV7-9; d_call: -; clone_size: few; cdr3_nt: TGTGCCAGCAGCTTAGCGCAGGGCAGGGGTCCAGATACGCAGTATTTT; cdr3_aa: CASSLAQGRGPDTQYF
j_call: TRBJ1-2; v_call: TRBV28; d_call: -; clone_size: -; cdr3_nt: TGTGCCAGCAGTTTAGATTGGGCCGAGACAGGCTACACCTTC; cdr3_aa: CASSLDWAETGYTF
j_call: TRBJ2-3; v_call: TRBV10-3; d_call: TRBD2; clone_size: few; cdr3_nt: TGTGCCATCAGTTCTCTAGCGGGAGTGAACACAGATACGCAGTATTTT; cdr3_aa: CAISSLAGVNTDTQYF
j_call: TRBJ1-1; v_call: TRBV29-1; d_call: -; clone_size: few; cdr3_nt: TGCAGCGTCCAGGGTGACACTGAAGCTTTCTTT; cdr3_aa: CSVQGDTEAFF
j_call: TRBJ1-1; v_call: TRBV7-9; d_call: TRBD1; clone_size: -; cdr3_nt: TGTGCCAGCAGCTTGGGGACAGGTTTGGAAGCTTTCTTT; cdr3_aa: CASSLGTGLEAFF
j_call: TRBJ2-3; v_call: TRBV2; d_call: TRBD1; clone_size: few; cdr3_nt: TGTGCCAGCGCCAAGGACAGGGTCACAGATACGCAGTATTTT; cdr3_aa: CASAKDRVTDTQYF
j_call: TRBJ2-5; v_call: TRBV5-1; d_call: -; clone_size: few; cdr3_nt: TGCGCCAGCAGCTTGTCGTACGGGTTAGGTGTCCAAGAGACCCAGTACTTC; cdr3_aa: CASSLSYGLGVQETQYF
j_call: TRBJ2-5; v_call: TRBV28; d_call: -; clone_size: -; cdr3_nt: TGTGCCAGCAGTTTAGCAGGGATCTCGGAGACCCAGTACTTC; cdr3_aa: CASSLAGISETQYF
j_call: TRBJ1-2; v_call: TRBV18; d_call: TRBD1; clone_size: few; cdr3_nt: TGTGCCAGCTCACCGCGACAGGGGGCAACCTATGGCTACACCTTC; cdr3_aa: CASSPRQGATYGYTF
j_call: TRBJ2-1; v_call: TRBV7-2; d_call: -; clone_size: once; cdr3_nt: TGTGCCAGCAGCCCTAGAGGTAGTCCGGGTGAGCAGTTCTTC; cdr3_aa: CASSPRGSPGEQFF
j_call: TRBJ1-1; v_call: TRBV18; d_call: -; clone_size: -; cdr3_nt: TGTGCCAGCTCACTTAGCACGAACACTGAAGCTTTCTTT; cdr3_aa: CASSLSTNTEAFF
j_call: TRBJ2-7; v_call: TRBV7-2; d_call: TRBD2; clone_size: -; cdr3_nt: TGTGCCAGCAGCCCACTAGCGGGAGGAACTTACGAGCAGTACTTC; cdr3_aa: CASSPLAGGTYEQYF
j_call: TRBJ1-4; v_call: TRBV7-2; d_call: TRBD1; clone_size: -; cdr3_nt: TGTGCCAGCAGGCACACCGGGACAGCGAATGAAAAACTGTTTTTT; cdr3_aa: CASRHTGTANEKLFF
j_call: TRBJ2-2; v_call: TRBV7-9; d_call: -; clone_size: few; cdr3_nt: TGTGCCAGCAGACCCTTTGACAGTCTATCACACCGGTTAGGGGAGCTGTTTTTT; cdr3_aa: CASRPFDSLSHRLGELFF
j_call: TRBJ1-5; v_call: TRBV19; d_call: TRBD1; clone_size: once; cdr3_nt: TGTGCCAGTAGGGGACAGAATAATCAGCCCCAGCATTTT; cdr3_aa: CASRGQNNQPQHF
j_call: TRBJ2-2; v_call: TRBV2; d_call: TRBD1; clone_size: -; cdr3_nt: TGTGCCAGCAGCAGGACAGGGTTGAGGGCCGGGGAGCTGTTTTTT; cdr3_aa: CASSRTGLRAGELFF
j_call: TRBJ2-1; v_call: TRBV5-1; d_call: TRBD2; clone_size: -; cdr3_nt: TGCGCCAGCAGCTTGGGACTAGCGGGACTTCCCCCCTACAATGAGCAGTTCTTC; cdr3_aa: CASSLGLAGLPPYNEQFF
j_call: TRBJ2-3; v_call: TRBV6-5; d_call: -; clone_size: -; cdr3_nt: TGTGCCAGCAGTTACTTGAGCAGGGCTAGCACAGATACGCAGTATTTT; cdr3_aa: CASSYLSRASTDTQYF
j_call: TRBJ2-5; v_call: TRBV6-1; d_call: TRBD2; clone_size: -; cdr3_nt: TGTGCCAGCAGTGAAGGGACTAGATGGGGACTCCAAGAGACCCAGTACTTC; cdr3_aa: CASSEGTRWGLQETQYF
j_call: TRBJ1-2; v_call: TRBV7-9; d_call: -; clone_size: -; cdr3_nt: TGTGCCAGCAGCTTGGGGGGTAGCTATGGCTACACCTTC; cdr3_aa: CASSLGGSYGYTF
j_call: TRBJ1-2; v_call: TRBV19; d_call: TRBD1; clone_size: once; cdr3_nt: TGTGCCAGTAGTATCCGGACAGGCTATGGCTACACCTTC; cdr3_aa: CASSIRTGYGYTF
j_call: TRBJ2-7; v_call: TRBV5-1; d_call: -; clone_size: -; cdr3_nt: TGCGCCAGCAGCTTGTATTACGGGGCGGGAAGGTACGAGCAGTACTTC; cdr3_aa: CASSLYYGAGRYEQYF
j_call: TRBJ2-3; v_call: TRBV7-6; d_call: -; clone_size: few; cdr3_nt: TGTGCCAGCAGCTTACGTCCGGGAGTTTTTGCAGATACGCAGTATTTT; cdr3_aa: CASSLRPGVFADTQYF
j_call: TRBJ1-4; v_call: TRBV29-1; d_call: -; clone_size: -; cdr3_nt: TGCAGCGTTGGGGGGCATGGTGAAAAACTGTTTTTT; cdr3_aa: CSVGGHGEKLFF
j_call: TRBJ1-2; v_call: TRBV25-1; d_call: -; clone_size: -; cdr3_nt: TGTGCCAGCCACCCTCGGACAGCCACAGCTAACTATGGCTACACCTTC; cdr3_aa: CASHPRTATANYGYTF
j_call: TRBJ1-5; v_call: TRBV18; d_call: -; clone_size: few; cdr3_nt: TGTGCCAGCTCACCAGGGACGGGGGATAGCAATCAGCCCCAGCATTTT; cdr3_aa: CASSPGTGDSNQPQHF
j_call: TRBJ2-6; v_call: TRBV4-2; d_call: -; clone_size: few; cdr3_nt: TGTGCCAGCAGCCAAGTATCCTCTGGGGCCAACGTCCTGACTTTC; cdr3_aa: CASSQVSSGANVLTF
j_call: TRBJ2-5; v_call: TRBV2; d_call: TRBD2; clone_size: -; cdr3_nt: TGTGCCAGCAGTGAAGCCGGGGGGGGAGAGACCCAGTACTTC; cdr3_aa: CASSEAGGGETQYF
j_call: TRBJ2-7; v_call: TRBV4-2; d_call: -; clone_size: -; cdr3_nt: TGTGCCAGCAGCCAAGATCGTGCGGGCCTTCCCTACGAGCAGTACTTC; cdr3_aa: CASSQDRAGLPYEQYF
j_call: TRBJ2-3; v_call: TRBV11-2; d_call: -; clone_size: -; cdr3_nt: TGTGCCAGCAGCTTTACGCGGGGAACAAGCACAGATACGCAGTATTTT; cdr3_aa: CASSFTRGTSTDTQYF